This record looks at one TCR beta chain sequence and its context. These data come from a study of blood T cell repertoires in COVID-19. CDR1 is LGHDT and CDR2 is YNNKEL in the germline V gene (reference sequence). This CDR3 comprises 16 residues. The V gene lost 2 bases and the J gene lost 0 bases, with 11 bases spanning the gap. TCRdb's table, derived via immunoSEQ multiplex PCR, lists solely in-frame clones and lacks some. Of around 390,000 clones in the sample, approximately 87% were seen once. This clonotype was obtained from a woman in her forties or fifties who had recovered from COVID-19. Sequenced: PBMCs or T cells enriched from blood (not recorded which). This sequence joins TRBV3-1 (or the pseudogene TRBV3-2) and TRBJ1-3, with D unclear. CDR3 protein: CASSQTGIDSGNTIYF. The CDR3 DNA is TGTGCCAGCAGCCAAACCGGGATAGACTCTGGAAACACCATATATTTT.